A selection of T cell receptor beta chains follows, all from one sample in a study of response to subunit inactivated influenza vaccine. TCRdb reanalysed the RT-PCR reads using MiXCR and keeps one entry per CDR3 protein. The sample includes 600,000 to 700,000 distinct CDR3 sequences, around 13% of them seen just once. Sequencing used PBMCs from blood, obtained 14 to 15 days before vaccination. All receptors come from a man aged 50 to 60 who received an inactivated influenza vaccine. Each CDR3 is given with its conserved first and last residue. The order of the fields is D gene, V gene, clone size, J gene, CDR3 protein, CDR3 DNA. A D gene is named only where the DNA matches it firmly. Some rows mark clone size as missing; the rest say once, few, many or name a class of expanded clone.

>TRBD1|TRBV5-1|few|TRBJ2-1
CASSGTVNNEQFF
TGCGCCAGCAGCGGGACAGTCAACAATGAGCAGTTCTTC
>NA|TRBV11-2|few|TRBJ2-5
CASSFSYGGTQETQYF
TGTGCCAGCAGCTTTTCATATGGGGGGACCCAAGAGACCCAGTACTTC
>NA|TRBV5-6|NA|TRBJ2-6
CASSFPGGTGANVLTF
TGTGCCAGCAGCTTCCCCGGTGGGACTGGGGCCAACGTCCTGACTTTC
>NA|TRBV12-3/TRBV12-4|many|TRBJ2-1
CASSFTGFDEQFF
TGTGCCAGCAGTTTCACAGGGTTCGATGAGCAGTTCTTC
>TRBD2|TRBV20-1|NA|TRBJ2-7
CSARLAGAYEQYF
TGCAGTGCTAGGCTAGCGGGGGCCTACGAGCAGTACTTC
>TRBD2|TRBV6-2/TRBV6-3|NA|TRBJ2-4
CASTNRAGALLLAKNIQYF
TGTGCCAGCACCAACCGAGCGGGGGCCCTACTCTTAGCCAAAAACATTCAGTACTTC
>NA|TRBV20-1|few|TRBJ1-1
CSALRLGTEAFF
TGCAGTGCTCTGAGGTTAGGCACTGAAGCTTTCTTT
>NA|TRBV10-2|few|TRBJ2-5
CASSWTAFQETQYF
TGCGCCAGCAGCTGGACAGCTTTCCAAGAGACCCAGTACTTC
>TRBD2|TRBV7-9|many|TRBJ2-5
CASSPSGSGETQYF
TGTGCCAGCAGCCCTAGCGGGAGTGGCGAGACCCAGTACTTC
>NA|TRBV6-2/TRBV6-3|once|TRBJ2-7
CASSWEIINEQYF
TGTGCCAGCAGTTGGGAGATTATTAACGAGCAGTACTTC
>TRBD2|TRBV20-1|NA|TRBJ2-7
CSARETSGAYEQYF
TGCAGTGCTAGGGAGACTAGCGGGGCCTACGAGCAGTACTTC
>NA|TRBV18|few|TRBJ1-4
CASSPRSARTNEKLFF
TGTGCCAGCTCACCAAGGTCGGCCAGAACTAATGAAAAACTGTTTTTT
>TRBD2|TRBV20-1|few|TRBJ2-5
CSAKRLSAGVQETQYF
TGCAGTGCCAAACGATTGTCAGCGGGAGTACAAGAGACCCAGTACTTC
>TRBD2|TRBV15|NA|TRBJ2-5
CATSLSGSGKETQYF
TGTGCCACCAGCCTTAGCGGGTCCGGGAAGGAGACCCAGTACTTC
>NA|TRBV7-8|few|TRBJ2-1
CASSLASEVNEQFF
TGTGCCAGCAGCTTAGCAAGTGAAGTGAATGAGCAGTTCTTC
>NA|TRBV4-2|NA|TRBJ2-1
CASSQDSGHKYNEQFF
TGTGCCAGCAGCCAAGATTCGGGACATAAGTACAATGAGCAGTTCTTC
>NA|TRBV5-6|NA|TRBJ1-6
CASSGPNSPLHF
TGTGCCAGCAGCGGTCCTAATTCACCCCTCCACTTT
>TRBD2|TRBV5-1|NA|TRBJ2-1
CASSLGTSGKFYNEQFF
TGCGCCAGCAGCTTGGGGACTAGCGGGAAGTTCTACAATGAGCAGTTCTTC
>NA|TRBV6-2/TRBV6-3|NA|TRBJ2-3
CASRGLSAADTQYF
TGTGCCAGCAGGGGACTCTCCGCCGCAGATACGCAGTATTTT
>TRBD2|TRBV9|NA|TRBJ2-5
CASSKTPGTSGRGEETQYF
TGTGCCAGCAGCAAGACGCCCGGGACTAGCGGGAGGGGAGAAGAGACCCAGTACTTC
>NA|TRBV5-8|NA|TRBJ2-3
CASSFHRADTQYF
TGTGCCAGCAGTTTCCACAGGGCAGATACGCAGTATTTT
>TRBD1|TRBV7-9|many|TRBJ2-2
CASSLGQGDTGELFF
TGTGCCAGCAGCTTGGGACAGGGAGACACCGGGGAGCTGTTTTTT
>NA|TRBV7-9|NA|TRBJ1-4
CASLPNGGEKLFF
TGTGCCAGTCTTCCGAACGGGGGGGAAAAACTGTTTTTT
>TRBD1|TRBV11-2|many|TRBJ1-6
CASSSGQGFGSPLHF
TGTGCCAGCAGCTCGGGACAGGGGTTCGGGTCACCCCTCCACTTT
>NA|TRBV7-9|NA|TRBJ2-7
CASEGAYEQYF
TGTGCCAGCGAGGGAGCCTACGAGCAGTACTTC
>TRBD2|TRBV2|NA|TRBJ2-1
CASSWTSGEYNEQFF
TGTGCCAGCAGTTGGACTAGCGGGGAATACAATGAGCAGTTCTTC
>NA|TRBV7-2|few|TRBJ2-3
CASSLTGVAPDTQYF
TGTGCCAGCAGCTTAACGGGAGTGGCCCCAGATACGCAGTATTTT
>NA|TRBV7-3|many|TRBJ1-1
CASSLLDMSRTEAFF
TGTGCCAGCAGCTTATTGGACATGAGTCGCACTGAAGCTTTCTTT
>NA|TRBV5-1|few|TRBJ1-4
CASSLVPGREKLFF
TGCGCCAGCAGCTTGGTCCCAGGGCGGGAAAAACTGTTTTTT
>NA|TRBV29-1|NA|TRBJ2-5
CSVSWRETQYF
TGCAGCGTTTCGTGGAGGGAGACCCAGTACTTC
>NA|TRBV20-1|few|TRBJ1-2
CSARAGLEGGYTF
TGCAGTGCTAGAGCGGGACTAGAAGGTGGCTACACCTTC
>NA|TRBV2|NA|TRBJ1-4
CASKRRSGEEKLFF
TGTGCCAGCAAAAGGCGGTCGGGGGAGGAAAAACTGTTTTTT
>NA|TRBV6-2/TRBV6-3|many|TRBJ2-1
CASSYTGSAGEQFF
TGTGCCAGCAGTTATACGGGGTCGGCAGGTGAGCAGTTCTTC
>NA|TRBV3-1|few|TRBJ1-1
CASSLHGGSNTEAFF
TGTGCCAGCAGCCTACACGGGGGGTCGAACACTGAAGCTTTCTTT
>NA|TRBV7-9|many|TRBJ1-2
CASNQWEGTGYTF
TGTGCCAGCAACCAGTGGGAGGGGACCGGCTACACCTTC
>NA|TRBV12-3/TRBV12-4|few|TRBJ1-1
CASSFGARASRDTEAFF
TGTGCCAGCAGTTTTGGGGCCAGGGCCAGCCGAGACACTGAAGCTTTCTTT
>TRBD2|TRBV7-9|few|TRBJ2-3
CASSPRLAGVLDTQYF
TGTGCCAGCAGCCCAAGACTAGCGGGGGTTTTAGATACGCAGTATTTT
>NA|TRBV11-2|few|TRBJ2-6
CASSLGAVSSGANVLTF
TGTGCCAGCAGCTTAGGGGCGGTATCCTCTGGGGCCAACGTCCTGACTTTC
>TRBD2|TRBV7-9|few|TRBJ2-1
CASSPPGGSSYNEQFF
TGTGCCAGCAGCCCGCCGGGAGGGTCGTCCTACAATGAGCAGTTCTTC
>NA|TRBV7-9|few|TRBJ2-1
CASSRGASGSYNEQFF
TGTGCCAGCAGCCGGGGGGCTAGCGGCTCCTACAATGAGCAGTTCTTC
>NA|TRBV7-4|many|TRBJ2-2
CASSSGGFRPNTGELFF
TGTGCCAGCAGTTCCGGTGGGTTCAGGCCGAACACCGGGGAGCTGTTTTTT
>NA|TRBV2|NA|TRBJ2-5
CASCWSLAETQYF
TGTGCCAGCTGTTGGTCCCTTGCTGAGACCCAGTACTTC
>TRBD2|TRBV5-1|few|TRBJ2-2
CASSHSGLPNTGELFF
TGCGCCAGCAGCCACTCGGGACTACCAAACACCGGGGAGCTGTTTTTT
>NA|TRBV5-1|few|TRBJ2-7
CASSLDRFGYEQYF
TGCGCCAGCAGCTTGGACAGGTTTGGCTACGAGCAGTACTTC
>TRBD2|TRBV7-6|few|TRBJ2-5
CASSKLAGVGETQYF
TGTGCCAGCAGTAAACTAGCGGGGGTCGGGGAGACCCAGTACTTC
>TRBD2|TRBV11-2|NA|TRBJ2-1
CASSQSGTSGGAGNEQFF
TGTGCCAGCAGCCAGTCCGGGACTAGCGGGGGGGCTGGCAATGAGCAGTTCTTC
>NA|TRBV6-6|NA|TRBJ2-3
CATLVSTDTQYF
TGTGCCACCTTGGTTAGCACAGATACGCAGTATTTT
>NA|TRBV2|many|TRBJ1-1
CASSENRVRAFF
TGTGCCAGCAGCGAAAACAGGGTCCGTGCTTTCTTT
>NA|TRBV6-2/TRBV6-3|NA|TRBJ1-1
CASSYSPVWDTEAFF
TGTGCCAGCAGTTACTCTCCGGTATGGGACACTGAAGCTTTCTTT
>NA|TRBV14|few|TRBJ1-6
CASSKTLGGNSPLHF
TGTGCCAGCAGCAAAACCTTGGGGGGGAATTCACCCCTCCACTTT
>NA|TRBV25-1|once|TRBJ1-1
CASSDRRQGNTEAFF
TGTGCCAGCAGTGATAGGCGCCAGGGGAACACTGAAGCTTTCTTT
>NA|TRBV4-1|few|TRBJ2-1
CASSQVGDYNEQFF
TGCGCCAGCAGCCAAGTTGGGGACTACAATGAGCAGTTCTTC
>TRBD1|TRBV14|NA|TRBJ2-7
CASSQDQGTGRSYEQYF
TGTGCCAGCAGCCAAGATCAAGGGACAGGGCGCTCCTACGAGCAGTACTTC
>NA|TRBV27|few|TRBJ1-4
CASSRAGATNEKLFF
TGTGCCAGCAGCCGGGCAGGAGCAACTAATGAAAAACTGTTTTTT
>NA|TRBV6-1|NA|TRBJ1-5
CATSARALGQPQHF
TGTGCCACGAGCGCAAGGGCACTAGGTCAGCCCCAGCATTTT
>NA|TRBV5-4|NA|TRBJ2-3
CASSPFTSTDTQYF
TGTGCCAGCAGCCCGTTCACCAGCACAGATACGCAGTATTTT
>TRBD1|TRBV5-1|few|TRBJ1-2
CASSIDLTGNGYTF
TGCGCCAGCAGCATCGACCTGACAGGGAACGGCTACACCTTC
>NA|TRBV7-3|few|TRBJ1-1
CASSQQVNTEAFF
TGTGCCAGCAGCCAACAGGTGAACACTGAAGCTTTCTTT
>NA|TRBV7-6|NA|TRBJ2-7
CASSSGFPYEQYF
TGTGCCAGCAGCTCCGGGTTCCCCTACGAGCAGTACTTC
>NA|TRBV7-2|NA|TRBJ2-1
CASSLVGLLNNEQFF
TGTGCCAGCAGCTTAGTAGGACTATTAAACAATGAGCAGTTCTTC